The clone carrying this T cell receptor (beta chain) was picked up one time. In the same sample, other DNA sequences code for this CDR3. This sample is part of a study of cytomegalovirus exposure and HLA in healthy donors. The assay was immunoSEQ multiplex PCR, and TCRdb's table has in-frame clones only and misses some. The table has almost 75,000 clones, roughly 80% seen once. V lost 3 bases to trimming and J lost 1 base; unmatched junction nucleotides: 3. CDR3 length: 16 residues. Per the germline V gene, CDR1 is KGHSH and CDR2 is LQKENI. The sequenced sample was PBMCs. The chain couples TRBV18 to TRBJ2-2; 9 nucleotides line up with TRBD1. This sequence originates from a man aged 30 to 39 in good health and CMV-seronegative. This CDR3 is CASSPPGQGNTGELFF. CDR3 nucleotides: TGTGCCAGCTCACCTCCGGGACAGGGGAACACCGGGGAGCTGTTTTTT.